This T cell receptor beta chain is drawn from a study of CD8+ T cells in alopecia areata. This clone was counted once. The antigen is undetermined. Treatment here: oral pan-JAK inhibitor, 5-10 mg twice daily. Cell sorting was applied to PBMCs, and CD4+ and CD8+ T cells were collected. Study-wide findings and caveats: Scalp and blood retained many expanded lesional clones during tofacitinib. Greater clonality was observed in lesional scalp samples, especially alopecia totalis/universalis, versus normal scalp.

TCR sequencing used cDNA made by reverse transcription of extracted RNA. The table came from immunoSEQ multiplex PCR; TCRdb's copy has only in-frame clones and leaves some out. The sample contains around 210,000 clones, 50% to 75% of which appear only once. Germline lookup yields CDR1 SNHLY and CDR2 FYNNEI. Trimming shortened V by 6 bases and J by 7 bases, and 13 bases separated the two germline ends. CDR3 length equals 13 residues. This sequence originates from a human donor with alopecia areata. The chain recombines TRBV2 with TRBJ2-1; maybe TRBD1 (6 bases). Sequenced material: CD4+ T cells sorted from blood, taken at week 4, from a patient treated with tofacitinib. CDR3 nucleotide sequence: TGTGCCAGCAGAGGGGGAAGGATGAATGAGCAGTTCTTC. Translating gives CASRGGRMNEQFF.